The rows below give T cell receptor beta chains drawn from one sample of a study of graft-versus-host responses after intestinal transplantation. Produced via immunoSEQ multiplex PCR; TCRdb's table is partial and in-frame only. Seen here are about 18,000 clones, roughly 83% observed once, and the top ten hold approximately 3.6%. The sequencing used ileum tissue, collected about 80 weeks after intestinal transplantation. The receptors shown here come from a human patient who received an intestinal transplant, so some T cells may come from the graft donor. CDR3s include the opening cysteine and the closing phenylalanine or tryptophan. The order of the fields is V gene, clone size, J gene, D gene, CDR3 DNA, CDR3 protein. A D gene is named only where the DNA matches it firmly. Rows give clone size only sometimes, using once, few, many, or a class for an expanded clone.

TRBV2	.	TRBJ1-2	.	TGTGCCAGCAGTGAACGACAGGTCTATGGCTACACCTTC	CASSERQVYGYTF
TRBV5-5	once	TRBJ2-3	TRBD2	TGTGCCAGCAACATAGCGGGGAGGACAGATACGCAGTATTTT	CASNIAGRTDTQYF
TRBV4-1	.	TRBJ2-7	.	TGCGCCAGCAGCCACGACCTCCGCTACGAGCAGTACTTC	CASSHDLRYEQYF
TRBV15	.	TRBJ1-1	.	TGTGCCACCAGCAGAGTCGAGGGGGGAGCTTTCTTT	CATSRVEGGAFF
TRBV6-6	.	TRBJ1-1	TRBD1	TGTGCCAGCAGTTACTCGACAGGGGCTGAAGCTTTCTTT	CASSYSTGAEAFF
TRBV21-1	.	TRBJ1-2	.	TGTGCCAGCAGCAAAAACGGGCCAATCGACTACACCTTC	CASSKNGPIDYTF
TRBV7-9	.	TRBJ2-7	.	TGTGCCATCGGTGCAGGGTTCGAGGGCGAGCAGTACTTC	CAIGAGFEGEQYF
TRBV19	.	TRBJ1-2	.	TGTGCCAGTAGAGGGGCGGACATCCGTAACTATGGCTACACCTTC	CASRGADIRNYGYTF
TRBV4-1	few	TRBJ2-2	.	TGCGCCAGCAGCCCTTGGTCAGTAAACACCGGGGAGCTGTTTTTT	CASSPWSVNTGELFF
TRBV4-1	once	TRBJ1-1	.	TGCGCCAGCAGCCAAGGTCAGCTCGACCTTATGAACACTGAAGCTTTCTTT	CASSQGQLDLMNTEAFF
TRBV30	.	TRBJ1-1	.	TGTGCCTGGGGTGCCTTGGGGTCCGAAGCTTTCTTT	CAWGALGSEAFF
TRBV7-9	few	TRBJ2-7	.	TGTGCCAGCAGCTACCTTAACGAGCAGTACTTC	CASSYLNEQYF
TRBV29-1	.	TRBJ2-7	TRBD1	TGCAGCGTGGCCCGGGACAGCAGCTCCTACGAGCAGTACTTC	CSVARDSSSYEQYF
TRBV6-5	.	TRBJ1-1	.	TGTGCCAGCAGTTACTCCCGCAACACTGAAGCTTTCTTT	CASSYSRNTEAFF
TRBV27	once	TRBJ2-3	.	TGTGCCAGCAGTTGGGGGGGGCGATCCACAGATACGCAGTATTTT	CASSWGGRSTDTQYF
TRBV5-1	.	TRBJ2-5	.	TGCGCCAGCAGCTTTTTACTCACCCCGGGGGAGACCCAGTACTTC	CASSFLLTPGETQYF
TRBV11-2	once	TRBJ2-5	TRBD2	TGTGCCAGCAGCCGGGTAGGGACTAGCTTTCAAGAGACCCAGTACTTC	CASSRVGTSFQETQYF
TRBV30	.	TRBJ1-2	.	TGTGCCTGGACCTCGGGGAACTATGGCTACACCTTC	CAWTSGNYGYTF
TRBV2	.	TRBJ1-2	TRBD1	TGTGCCAGCAGTGAAACAGGGGGCGCTTTTTCCTATGGCTACACCTTC	CASSETGGAFSYGYTF
TRBV9	.	TRBJ2-3	.	TGTGCCAGCAGCGTAGCTACGGGGTCAGGGCTCACAGATACGCAGTATTTT	CASSVATGSGLTDTQYF
TRBV30	once	TRBJ1-2	TRBD1	TGTGCCTGCCCCTACGACAGGGTCAACTATGGCTACACCTTC	CACPYDRVNYGYTF
TRBV7-2	.	TRBJ2-2	.	TGTGCCAGCAGCCATGGAATAGCGAACACCGGGGAGCTGTTTTTT	CASSHGIANTGELFF
TRBV19	.	TRBJ2-7	TRBD2	TGTGCCAGTATGGGGGGGAGCTCCTACGAGCAGTACTTC	CASMGGSSYEQYF
TRBV19	.	TRBJ2-5	TRBD2	TGTGCCAGTAGTATAGGGTCGACAGCGGGGGGGTACCAAGAGACCCAGTACTTC	CASSIGSTAGGYQETQYF
TRBV14	.	TRBJ2-5	.	TGTGCCAGCAGCCAAGTGTGGACGGCCCAGGGGACCCAGTACTTC	CASSQVWTAQGTQYF
TRBV5-4	.	TRBJ2-6	TRBD1	TGTGCCAGCAGCTGGGACAGGGAGGCGGGGGCCAACGTCCTGACTTTC	CASSWDREAGANVLTF
TRBV27	.	TRBJ1-2	TRBD1	TGTGCCAGCAGTCTACAGGGGACAAACTATGGCTACACCTTC	CASSLQGTNYGYTF
TRBV4-1	few	TRBJ2-1	.	TGCGCCAGCAGCCAAGATCGGTCAGCCTACAATGAGCAGTTCTTC	CASSQDRSAYNEQFF
TRBV5-5	.	TRBJ2-1	TRBD2	TGTGCCTCCCGGACTAGCGGTGCCCCGAACTACAATGAGCAGTTCTTC	CASRTSGAPNYNEQFF
TRBV5-4	.	TRBJ2-7	TRBD2	TGTGCCAGCAGCGAGGGACTAGCGGGGTACGAGCAGTACTTC	CASSEGLAGYEQYF
TRBV19	few	TRBJ2-7	.	TGTGCCAGTAGTATAGAGGCAGGGAACTACGAGCAGTACTTC	CASSIEAGNYEQYF
TRBV18	.	TRBJ1-2	.	TGTGCCAGCTCACTTCGGGGCGCCGGAGACTATGGCTACACCTTC	CASSLRGAGDYGYTF
TRBV19	.	TRBJ1-5	.	TGTGCCAGTACAGGGTGGGGAAATAGCAATCAGCCCCAGCATTTT	CASTGWGNSNQPQHF